This TCR beta chain was identified in a study of STAT3 mutations in large granular lymphocyte leukemia. Study as a whole: Roughly half the longitudinally sequenced T-LGLL patients had canonical STAT3 mutations.

TCRdb keeps only in-frame clones here, not all; method: immunoSEQ multiplex PCR. This table holds 10,000 to 15,000 clones, 88% found once. The CDR3 covers 17 residues. Germline trimming cut 5 bases from V and 7 bases from J; bases unmatched to any gene: 14. CDR1 and CDR2 (germline): MDHEN, SYDVKM. This clone was detected once. Its specificity is unknown. Study-wide findings and caveats: In T-cell large granular lymphocyte leukemia, about half of patients showed multiple immunodominant subclonotypes. In several patients, dominant TCR clone burden exceeded STAT3 mutant burden. All newly emerging clones after therapy were STAT3 wild type. Clonal expansion was inferred from samples taken at other timepoints.

This chain joins TRBV28 and TRBJ2-2, with 9 nucleotides matching TRBD2. The sequence was collected from a human donor with T large granular lymphocyte leukemia. Some clones in this sample may be carry-over from other donors' samples. The sample consisted of PBMCs. The CDR3 DNA reads as TGTGCCAGCAGTCAAAGCGGGAGGAAGAATCGAGGCGGGGAGCTGTTTTTT. Amino acids: CASSQSGRKNRGGELFF.